This T cell receptor beta chain comes out of a study of identical twins. TCRdb recomputed calls from the 5' RACE reads with MiXCR, one row per CDR3 protein. The sample records approximately 620,000 distinct CDR3 sequences, less than 10% being singletons. The V gene's germline CDR1 is ENHRY and CDR2 SYGVKD. The V gene lost 7 bases and the J gene lost 0 bases, with 13 bases spanning the gap. CDR3 length: 14 amino acids. Study conclusions and caveats: Out-of-frame beta chain sequences displayed weaker excess sharing between twins. In cord blood, abundant beta clonotypes had fewer insertions; memory showed no trend. Alpha sequences out of frame and shared by twins had excess low generation probability.

This clonotype was observed a handful of times. Its specificity is unknown. A further study also used this sample, focusing on yellow fever vaccine responses in identical twins.

Sample: PBMCs. The TCR originated in a woman aged 18-29 years in good health. The chain links TRBV10-3 to TRBJ2-7; D gene unclear. In DNA form, the CDR3 reads TGTGCCATCAAATTGACGGCGACCTCCTACGAGCAGTACTTC. Protein sequence: CAIKLTATSYEQYF.